The 26 T cell receptor beta chains below all came from one sample that was sequenced in a study of blood T cell repertoires in COVID-19. TCRdb's copy holds only in-frame clones and misses some; the assay was immunoSEQ multiplex PCR. Of more than 350,000 clones in the sample, approximately 90% were seen once. Sequenced sample: PBMCs or T cells enriched from blood (not recorded which). These receptors were taken from a woman aged 45-59 years who had recovered from COVID-19.

The V gene is TRBV28, the J gene TRBJ1-2; perhaps TRBD1 as D (5 bases). The length of the CDR3 is 11 residues. The V end lost 6 bases, the J end lost 7 bases, and 9 bases lay between the germline ends. In germline, CDR1 is MDHEN, CDR2 SYDVKM. CDR3 sequence: CASSSGSGYTF. Written as DNA, the CDR3 is TGTGCCAGCAGCTCAGGGTCTGGCTACACCTTC.

The genes are TRBV4-3 and TRBJ1-2, with D possibly TRBD1 on 6 matching bases. Per germline, CDR1 LGHNA and CDR2 YSLEER. The germline V and J ends were trimmed by 3 bases and 1 base, with 15 bases remaining between them. The CDR3 spans 16 residues. The CDR3 loop reads CASSHLTGEHNYGYTF. As DNA, the CDR3 is TGCGCCAGCAGCCACCTGACAGGAGAACATAACTATGGCTACACCTTC.

This sequence joins TRBV30 and TRBJ1-2; D possibly corresponds to TRBD1 (6 bases). Germline V lookup: CDR1 GTSNPN, CDR2 SVGIG (reference sequence). V was shortened by 3 bases and J by 11 bases, with 13 bases between the two germline ends. This CDR3 has 11 residues. DNA of the CDR3: TGTGCCTGGAGCCTCTGGACAGTTTACACCTTC. This gives the protein CAWSLWTVYTF.

The sample holds one count of this clone. DNA of the CDR3: TGTGCCAGCAGCCAAGAGGCGGCGGGGGGTAATTCACCCCTCCACTTT. Its translation: CASSQEAAGGNSPLHF. The rearrangement uses TRBV4-2 and TRBJ1-6; D might be TRBD1 (5 bases). The CDR3 spans 16 residues. The V end lost 0 bases, the J end lost 6 bases, and 12 bases lay between the germline ends. Germline CDR1 LGHNA, CDR2 YNFKEQ.

This clone was seen only once. This sequence joins TRBV5-6 and TRBJ1-6, with unresolved D. Germline V gene lookup returns CDR1 SGHDT and CDR2 YYEEEE. Trimming cost V 0 bases and J 7 bases, with 5 bases left between them. The CDR3 spans 13 residues. CDR3 nucleotide sequence: TGTGCCAGCAGCTTGGGGGCCAATTCACCCCTCCACTTT. Translating gives CASSLGANSPLHF.

J is TRBJ2-5 and V is TRBV28; 7 bases align to TRBD1. The germline gives CDR1 MDHEN, CDR2 SYDVKM. With 1 base clipped from V and 2 bases from J, the junction kept 7 bases outside the gene matches. The CDR3 is made up of 16 amino acids. CDR3 region: CASSLSGQNVQETQYF. The CDR3 DNA reads as TGTGCCAGCAGTTTATCGGGACAGAACGTGCAAGAGACCCAGTACTTC.

The chain combines TRBV4-2 with TRBJ2-6; D call uncertain. The CDR3 is 16 residues long. With 2 bases removed from V and 2 bases from J, the gap between germline ends came to 10 bases. Germline V CDR1 and CDR2: LGHNA, YNFKEQ. This chain's CDR3 is CASSQHTITGANVLTF. The CDR3 DNA is TGTGCCAGCAGCCAACATACTATTACTGGGGCCAACGTCCTGACTTTC.

In regard to this clone: Other DNA sequences in this sample translate to the same CDR3. The genes are TRBV9 and TRBJ1-5; 7 bases are a match to TRBD1. The germline V gene has CDR1 SGDLS and CDR2 YYNGEE. This CDR3 has 15 residues. V dropped 0 bases and J dropped 2; count of bases not matched to a gene: 2. CDR3: CASSVGGGGNQPQHF. The CDR3 region has the DNA TGTGCCAGCAGCGTAGGAGGGGGCGGCAATCAGCCCCAGCATTTT. Looking up the rest from reference TRBV9 and TRBJ1-5 gives the full variable domain: DSGVTQTPKHLITATGQRVTLRCSPRSGDLSVYWYQQSLDQGLQFLIQYYNGEERAKGNILERFSAQQFPDLHSELNLSSLELGDSALYFCASSVGGGGNQPQHFGDGTRLSIL.

Regarding this clone: Other DNA sequences within the sample encode an identical CDR3. The chain recombines TRBV9 with TRBJ1-1; D unresolved. The CDR3 spans 13 residues. The V gene lost 0 bases and the J gene lost 2 bases, with 5 bases spanning the gap. CDR1 and CDR2 (germline): SGDLS, YYNGEE. This CDR3 reads CASSVAGNTEAFF. The CDR3 coding sequence is TGTGCCAGCAGCGTAGCTGGCAACACTGAAGCTTTCTTT.

The chain links TRBV16 to TRBJ1-2; possibly TRBD1 for D (6 bases). This CDR3 spans 14 amino acids. CDR1 and CDR2 from the germline V gene are KGHSY and FQNENV. The V gene lost 0 bases and the J gene lost 6 bases, with 11 bases spanning the gap. The CDR3 reads CASSQSGGPNGYTF. The CDR3 region has the DNA TGTGCCAGCAGCCAATCCGGGGGGCCGAATGGCTACACCTTC.

The rearrangement uses TRBV2 and TRBJ1-5; 7 positions agree with TRBD1. This CDR3 region has 15 residues. The germline V gene encodes CDR1 SNHLY and CDR2 FYNNEI. V lost 6 bases to trimming and J lost 0 bases; unmatched junction nucleotides: 5. Here the CDR3 reads CASRGTDYSNQPQHF. The CDR3 bases are TGTGCCAGCAGGGGGACAGATTATAGCAATCAGCCCCAGCATTTT.

The J gene is TRBJ1-4, the V gene TRBV28; D possibly corresponds to TRBD1 (6 bases). V was shortened by 4 bases and J by 1 base, with 10 bases between the two germline ends. The germline V gene has CDR1 MDHEN and CDR2 SYDVKM. The CDR3 spans 15 residues. CDR3 DNA sequence: TGTGCCAGCAGTTGGGGGGGCAGAACTAATGAAAAACTGTTTTTT. It codes for CASSWGGRTNEKLFF.

This chain joins TRBV30 and TRBJ2-1; possibly TRBD2 for D (7 bases). The V and J ends lost 2 bases and 0 bases respectively, with 14 bases between them. The CDR3 sequence is 16 residues long. Germline V gene lookup returns CDR1 GTSNPN and CDR2 SVGIG (reference sequence). The CDR3 region is CAWSLGGLGSYNEQFF. CDR3 in DNA: TGTGCCTGGAGTTTGGGGGGGCTAGGCTCCTACAATGAGCAGTTCTTC.

The chain employs TRBV27 and TRBJ2-3; D might be TRBD2 (7 bases). V lost 2 bases to trimming and J lost 7 bases, with 19 bases between them. The germline CDR1 and CDR2 sequences are MNHEY and SMNVEV (reference sequence). The CDR3 sequence is 16 residues long. The chain's CDR3 is CASSLDPPGGKNTQYF. CDR3 coding DNA: TGTGCCAGCAGTTTAGACCCTCCGGGGGGCAAGAATACGCAGTATTTT.

CDR3 amino acids: CASSAGGANTGELFF. DNA for the CDR3: TGTGCCAGCAGCGCTGGGGGGGCGAACACCGGGGAGCTGTTTTTT. The chain has TRBV11-2 and TRBJ2-2; 7 bases align to TRBD2. Germline V CDR1 and CDR2: SGHAT, FQNNGV. The CDR3 runs 15 residues. V shed 5 bases and J 0 bases; nucleotides not matched to a gene: 3.

This chain uses TRBV9 with TRBJ1-1; maybe TRBD1 (6 bases). Between the trimmed V and J ends, which lost 4 bases and 0 bases, there was a span of 13 bases. This CDR3 region has 15 residues. CDR1 SGDLS and CDR2 YYNGEE come from the germline V gene. The CDR3 nucleotides read TGTGCCAGCAGCCCCCGGGACATATTGAACACTGAAGCTTTCTTT. Protein sequence: CASSPRDILNTEAFF.

This clone was seen just once. This chain joins TRBV6-4 and TRBJ2-1; 10 positions agree with TRBD1. The CDR3 runs to 13 residues. The germline V gene encodes CDR1 MRHNA and CDR2 SNTAGT. V was pared by 5 bases and J by 9 bases, with 4 bases of the junction left unmatched. This CDR3 is CASSSGTGAEQFF. The DNA of the CDR3 is TGTGCCAGCAGTTCCGGGACAGGGGCTGAGCAGTTCTTC.

The CDR3 spells CASSLRGGTETQYF. The CDR3 nucleotides read TGTGCCAGCAGCTTACGGGGGGGCACCGAGACCCAGTACTTC. The V call is TRBV7-2, the J call TRBJ2-5, with 8 bases lining up with TRBD2. Germline values: CDR1 SGHTA, CDR2 FQGNSA. With 2 bases clipped from V and 5 bases from J, the junction kept 4 bases outside the gene matches. CDR3 length: 14 residues. Full variable domain (missing parts from reference TRBV7-2 and TRBJ2-5): GAGVSQSPSNKVTEKGKDVELRCDPISGHTALYWYRQSLGQGLEFLIYFQGNSAPDKSGLPSDRFSAERTGGSVSTLTIQRTQQEDSAVYLCASSLRGGTETQYFGPGTRLLVL.

The J gene is TRBJ2-7, the V gene TRBV6-5, with 7 positions matching TRBD1. Per germline, CDR1 MNHEY and CDR2 SVGAGI. The CDR3 contains 14 residues. After removal of 8 bases from V and 0 bases from J, the junction contained 7 bases not matched to a gene. The CDR3 coding sequence is TGTGCCAGCGAAGAGACAGGGTACTCCTACGAGCAGTACTTC. This encodes CASEETGYSYEQYF.

To note about this clone: Compared with germline, one end of the junction differs, possibly owing to a read error. The CDR3 coding sequence is TGCGCCGGCAGGAGCTCTGGAAACACCATATATTTT. It specifies CAGRSSGNTIYF. V gene TRBV23-1 combines with J gene TRBJ1-3; D gene uncertain. TRBV23-1 is an ORF, with its function uncertain. This CDR3 has 12 amino acids.

The chain combines TRBV13 with TRBJ1-1; TRBD1 matches at 11 bases. CDR3 length: 14 amino acids. The germline CDR1 and CDR2 sequences are PRHDT and FYEKMQ (reference sequence). V trimming: 4 bases; J trimming: 5 bases; junction bases outside the gene matches: 3. The CDR3 spells CASSSDRGRTEAFF. The CDR3 DNA sequence: TGTGCCAGCAGCTCGGACAGGGGGCGGACTGAAGCTTTCTTT.

The chain employs TRBV19 and TRBJ2-3; possibly TRBD2 for D (5 bases). Germline loops: CDR1 LNHDA, CDR2 SQIVND (reference sequence). The CDR3 has 15 residues. V was clipped by 4 bases and J by 8 bases, with 19 bases between them. Here the CDR3 DNA reads TGTGCCAGTAGTACACCAAGAGGGCTGCAGGTTACGCAGTATTTT. Protein product: CASSTPRGLQVTQYF.

The chain links TRBV27 to TRBJ1-3; D may be TRBD1 (5 bases). The ends were cut back, 6 bases at V and 2 bases at J, with 8 bases in the middle. The germline CDR1 and CDR2 sequences are MNHEY and SMNVEV (reference sequence). This CDR3 spans 13 amino acids. Here the CDR3 reads CASSRVAGNTIYF. The CDR3 DNA reads as TGTGCCAGCAGCAGGGTAGCTGGAAACACCATATATTTT.

In this sample, this clone turned up once. The chain joins TRBV7-9 to TRBJ1-3; TRBD1 aligns across 8 bases. Germline-derived CDR1 and CDR2 are SEHNR and FQNEAQ (reference sequence). J lost 5 bases, V lost 5 bases, and 5 bases had no gene match. This CDR3 spans 14 amino acids. In DNA, the CDR3 is TGTGCCAGCAGCCAGGGGGCCCAGCGAAACACCATATATTTT. Residues: CASSQGAQRNTIYF.

This clone was observed a single time. The chain couples TRBV19 to TRBJ2-6; maybe TRBD1 (6 bases). This CDR3 has 15 amino acids. The ends were cut back, 10 bases at V and 1 base at J, with 14 bases in the middle. The germline gives CDR1 LNHDA, CDR2 SQIVND (reference sequence). The CDR3 reads CATQGQGSGANVLTF. The DNA of the CDR3 is TGTGCCACTCAGGGACAAGGATCTGGGGCCAACGTCCTGACTTTC.

The chain links TRBV11-3 to TRBJ2-1, with D possibly TRBD2 on 6 matching bases. Germline CDR1 reads SGHNT; CDR2 reads YENEEA. The CDR3 sequence is 15 residues long. Trimming pared 5 bases from V and 6 bases from J, leaving 17 bases between. The CDR3 reads CASSTGEGLPNEQFF. The CDR3 DNA follows: TGTGCCAGCAGCACGGGAGAGGGACTTCCCAATGAGCAGTTCTTC.